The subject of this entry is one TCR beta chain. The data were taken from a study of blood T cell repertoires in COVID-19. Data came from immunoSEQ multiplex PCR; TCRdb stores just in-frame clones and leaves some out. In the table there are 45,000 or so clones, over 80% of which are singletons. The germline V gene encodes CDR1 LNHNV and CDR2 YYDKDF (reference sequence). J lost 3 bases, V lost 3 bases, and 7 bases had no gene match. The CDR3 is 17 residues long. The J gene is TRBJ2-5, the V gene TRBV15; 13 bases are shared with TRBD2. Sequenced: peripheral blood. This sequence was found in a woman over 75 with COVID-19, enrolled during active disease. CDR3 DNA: TGTGCCACCAGCAGGCCGAACGGACTAGCGGGAGAAGAGACCCAGTACTTC. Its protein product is CATSRPNGLAGEETQYF.